The text below deals with one T cell receptor beta chain. The target antigen is unknown. These data are taken from a study of cytomegalovirus exposure and HLA in healthy donors. Overall study: Genetic ancestry analysis placed approximately 79% of the 350 to 500 donors that were genotyped in the Caucasian-associated cluster.

PCR involved 60 Vbeta and 13 Jbeta primers. The table came from immunoSEQ multiplex PCR; TCRdb's copy has only in-frame clones and leaves some out. This sample has 180,000 or so clones, with 82% found just once. General observations from the study: It was assumed in the presence/absence analyses that sequencing depth was roughly uniform across donors.

The CDR3 has 16 residues. Germline CDR1 and CDR2: SGHTA and FQGTGA. V dropped 1 base and J dropped 1; count of bases not matched to a gene: 5. This receptor was obtained from a boy younger than 10 in good health and CMV-seronegative. What was sequenced was PBMCs. The chain carries TRBV7-3 and TRBJ2-3, with 7 bases fitting TRBD2. CDR3 DNA sequence: TGTGCCAGCAGCTTAAATGGCGGACTAGGCACAGATACGCAGTATTTT. Translated, it gives CASSLNGGLGTDTQYF.